A selection of T cell receptor beta chains follows, all from one sample in a study of T cells in Graves' hyperthyroidism and ophthalmopathy. TCRdb called the multiplex PCR reads again in MiXCR, with one record for every CDR3 protein. This sample yields roughly 170,000 distinct CDR3 sequences, of which about a sixth are seen a single time; about 31% belongs to the top ten. Input material: blood. The receptors shown here come from a woman aged 50 to 60 with Graves' hyperthyroidism. Both conserved end residues are part of each CDR3. D genes are given only for firm matches. Clone size, where shown, is once, few, many, or a class for clones that have expanded.

clone_size | d_call | j_call | v_call | cdr3_aa | cdr3_nt
NA | TRBD1 | TRBJ2-5 | TRBV4-1 | CASSPSMGQAIGVETQYF | TGCGCCAGCAGCCCTTCTATGGGACAGGCAATAGGGGTGGAGACCCAGTACTTC
NA | TRBD1 | TRBJ1-3 | TRBV3-1 | CASSQVQGWGNTIYF | TGTGCCAGCAGCCAAGTACAGGGGTGGGGAAACACCATATATTTT
many | NA | TRBJ2-2 | TRBV6-4 | CASSEVGGSTGELFF | TGTGCCAGCAGTGAAGTCGGGGGCAGCACCGGGGAGCTGTTTTTT
NA | TRBD2 | TRBJ2-1 | TRBV11-1 | CASTESGSYREQFF | TGTGCCAGCACCGAAAGCGGGAGCTATCGTGAGCAGTTCTTC
many | NA | TRBJ2-1 | TRBV28 | CASSLQGLTQFF | TGTGCCAGCAGTTTGCAGGGTCTAACGCAGTTCTTC
NA | NA | TRBJ1-1 | TRBV7-9 | CASSPRGANTETFF | TGTGCCAGCAGCCCAAGGGGGGCTAACACTGAAACTTTCTTT
NA | NA | TRBJ2-2 | TRBV28 | CASTQEPNTGELFF | TGTGCCAGCACACAGGAACCGAACACCGGGGAGCTGTTTTTT
few | NA | TRBJ2-6 | TRBV6-2/TRBV6-3 | CASTPGRPSGANVLTF | TGTGCCAGCACCCCGGGGCGGCCCTCTGGGGCCAACGTCCTGACTTTC
many | NA | TRBJ2-2 | TRBV6-1 | CASRLGGALAGELFF | TGTGCCAGCCGTCTAGGGGGAGCGTTGGCCGGGGAGCTGTTTTTT
many | TRBD1 | TRBJ2-1 | TRBV7-2 | CASSLGAGGPFF | TGTGCCAGCAGCTTAGGGGCAGGGGGCCCGTTCTTC
many | TRBD1 | TRBJ2-1 | TRBV29-1 | CSVKRDRGSYNEQFF | TGCAGCGTCAAACGGGACAGGGGCTCCTACAATGAGCAGTTCTTC
NA | TRBD1 | TRBJ1-6 | TRBV6-6 | CASSYSDRDGSPLHF | TGTGCCAGCAGTTACTCAGACAGGGACGGTTCACCCCTCCACTTT
NA | TRBD2 | TRBJ2-7 | TRBV6-2/TRBV6-3 | CAISGSGYEQYF | TGTGCCATTAGCGGGAGTGGATACGAGCAGTACTTC
many | TRBD2 | TRBJ2-1 | TRBV24-1 | CATSDQTSGGSFSYNEQFF | TGTGCCACCAGTGACCAGACTAGCGGGGGGTCTTTTTCCTACAATGAGCAGTTCTTC
NA | NA | TRBJ1-1 | TRBV12-3/TRBV12-4 | CASNASPGIQTEAFF | TGTGCCAGCAACGCCTCTCCGGGGATACAAACTGAAGCTTTCTTT
few | TRBD1 | TRBJ1-5 | TRBV19 | CASRKQGAEPSRQPQHF | TGTGCCAGTCGTAAACAGGGGGCGGAACCTTCCCGGCAGCCCCAGCATTTT
few | NA | TRBJ2-3 | TRBV19 | CASTPGWGASTDTQYF | TGTGCCAGTACCCCTGGGTGGGGGGCTAGCACAGATACGCAGTATTTT
NA | NA | TRBJ2-5 | TRBV19 | CASSIKRGRGETQYF | TGTGCCAGTAGTATTAAAAGGGGCCGCGGAGAGACCCAGTACTTC
many | TRBD1 | TRBJ2-5 | TRBV12-3/TRBV12-4 | CASSLGQLQETQYF | TGTGCCAGCAGTCTGGGACAGTTACAAGAGACCCAGTACTTC
many | TRBD2 | TRBJ2-5 | TRBV7-3 | CASSQGGGYQETQYF | TGTGCCAGCAGTCAGGGCGGGGGGTACCAAGAGACCCAGTACTTC
many | NA | TRBJ1-5 | TRBV6-1 | CASSPTRTEDSNQPQHF | TGTGCCAGCAGCCCAACCAGGACAGAAGATAGCAATCAGCCCCAGCATTTT
NA | TRBD1 | TRBJ1-1 | TRBV20-1 | CSARTGGDVNTEAFF | TGCAGTGCCCGGACAGGGGGCGATGTGAACACTGAAGCTTTCTTT
many | TRBD1 | TRBJ1-5 | TRBV7-2 | CASSHPGQGLQPQHF | TGTGCCAGCAGCCACCCCGGACAGGGCTTGCAGCCCCAGCATTTT
many | NA | TRBJ2-7 | TRBV7-9 | CASSPWGDTYEQYF | TGTGCCAGCAGCCCGTGGGGGGACACCTACGAGCAGTACTTC
many | TRBD2 | TRBJ2-3 | TRBV12-3/TRBV12-4 | CASSLVGGGTDTQYF | TGTGCCAGCAGTTTGGTGGGGGGGGGCACAGATACGCAGTATTTT
NA | NA | TRBJ2-7 | TRBV6-2/TRBV6-3 | CASIRRQDAYEQYF | TGTGCCAGCATCCGAAGACAGGACGCCTACGAGCAGTACTTC
few | NA | TRBJ1-2 | TRBV7-2 | CASSLAPGRKGYTF | TGTGCCAGCAGCTTAGCACCGGGGCGGAAAGGCTACACCTTC
many | NA | TRBJ1-2 | TRBV6-1 | CASSPGPNYGYTF | TGTGCCAGCAGCCCGGGACCTAACTATGGCTACACCTTC
many | NA | TRBJ1-2 | TRBV7-3 | CASSSWDAYTF | TGTGCCAGCAGCTCTTGGGACGCATACACCTTC
many | NA | TRBJ2-3 | TRBV5-5 | CASSLVNLGFTDTQYF | TGTGCCAGCAGCTTGGTAAACTTAGGGTTCACAGATACGCAGTATTTT
many | NA | TRBJ2-7 | TRBV18 | CASSPRGRRVEAEQYF | TGTGCCAGCTCACCACGGGGGAGGCGGGTTGAGGCCGAGCAGTACTTC
many | NA | TRBJ1-1 | TRBV18 | CASSPGARTNTEAFF | TGTGCCAGCTCACCAGGGGCGCGGACGAACACTGAAGCTTTCTTT
many | TRBD1 | TRBJ2-3 | TRBV12-5 | CASGFGTGVADTQYF | TGTGCTAGTGGTTTCGGGACAGGGGTTGCAGATACGCAGTATTTT
many | NA | TRBJ1-5 | TRBV7-9 | CASSLGSGSQPQHF | TGTGCCAGCAGCTTAGGGTCAGGGTCTCAGCCCCAGCATTTT
many | NA | TRBJ1-1 | TRBV6-5 | CASSYSYEAFF | TGTGCCAGCAGTTACTCGTATGAAGCTTTCTTT
NA | TRBD1 | TRBJ2-7 | TRBV28 | CASRHQDRDVGEQYF | TGTGCCAGCAGGCATCAGGACAGGGATGTTGGCGAGCAGTACTTC
many | NA | TRBJ2-1 | TRBV7-9 | CASSRGYNEQFF | TGTGCCAGCAGCCGGGGCTACAATGAGCAGTTCTTC
many | TRBD1 | TRBJ2-1 | TRBV6-1 | CASSEGRTGGEQFF | TGTGCCAGCAGTGAAGGTCGCACAGGGGGTGAGCAGTTCTTC
NA | NA | TRBJ2-5 | TRBV19 | CASRRRGQETQYF | TGTGCCAGTAGACGGAGGGGGCAAGAGACCCAGTACTTC
many | NA | TRBJ1-1 | TRBV13 | CASSPTPAPEAFF | TGTGCCAGCAGCCCCACTCCTGCCCCTGAAGCTTTCTTT
many | NA | TRBJ2-7 | TRBV11-2 | CASSSLGGLFEQYF | TGTGCCAGCAGTTCCCTCGGGGGTTTGTTCGAGCAGTACTTC
NA | NA | TRBJ2-1 | TRBV4-3 | CASSQDSAGLNNEQFF | TGCGCCAGCAGCCAAGACTCCGCGGGACTGAACAATGAGCAGTTCTTC
few | TRBD1 | TRBJ2-2 | TRBV6-1 | CASRQQGGDRRHGELFF | TGTGCCAGCAGACAACAAGGAGGGGACAGGAGGCATGGGGAGCTGTTTTTT
many | NA | TRBJ2-5 | TRBV2 | CASSEMVTQYF | TGTGCCAGCAGTGAAATGGTGACCCAGTACTTC
many | TRBD2 | TRBJ2-4 | TRBV15 | CATRLAGENIQYF | TGTGCCACCCGACTAGCGGGGGAAAACATTCAGTACTTC